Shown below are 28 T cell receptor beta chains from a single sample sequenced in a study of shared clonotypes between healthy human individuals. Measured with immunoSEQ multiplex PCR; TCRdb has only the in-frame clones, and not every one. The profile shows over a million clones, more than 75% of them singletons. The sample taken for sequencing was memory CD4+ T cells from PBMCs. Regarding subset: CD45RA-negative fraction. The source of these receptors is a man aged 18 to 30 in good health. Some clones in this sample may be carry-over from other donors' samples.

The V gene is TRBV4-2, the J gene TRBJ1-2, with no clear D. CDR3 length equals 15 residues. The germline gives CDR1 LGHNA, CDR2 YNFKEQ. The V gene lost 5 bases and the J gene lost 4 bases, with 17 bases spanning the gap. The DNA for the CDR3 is TGTGCCAGCAGCGCGCCCGGAACAGACCCCTATGGCTACACCTTC. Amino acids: CASSAPGTDPYGYTF.

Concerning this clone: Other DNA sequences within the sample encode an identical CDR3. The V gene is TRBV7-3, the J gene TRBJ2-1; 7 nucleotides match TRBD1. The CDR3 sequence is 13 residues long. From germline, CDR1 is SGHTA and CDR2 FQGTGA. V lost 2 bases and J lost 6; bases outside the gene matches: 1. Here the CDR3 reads CASSLDRANEQFF. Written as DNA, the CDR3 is TGTGCCAGCAGCTTAGACAGGGCCAATGAGCAGTTCTTC.

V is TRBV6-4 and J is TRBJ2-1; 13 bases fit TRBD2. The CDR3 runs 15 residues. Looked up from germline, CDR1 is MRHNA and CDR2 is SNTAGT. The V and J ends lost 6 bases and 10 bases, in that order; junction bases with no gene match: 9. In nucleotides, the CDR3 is TGTGCCAGCAGCCCACGGACTAGCGGGAGTACGGAGCAGTTCTTC. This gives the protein CASSPRTSGSTEQFF.

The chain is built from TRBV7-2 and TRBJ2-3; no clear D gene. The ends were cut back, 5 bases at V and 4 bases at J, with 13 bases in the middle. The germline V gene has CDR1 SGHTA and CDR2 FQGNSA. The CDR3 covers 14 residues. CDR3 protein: CASSPILGSDTQYF. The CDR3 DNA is TGTGCCAGCAGCCCGATCCTTGGATCAGATACGCAGTATTTT.

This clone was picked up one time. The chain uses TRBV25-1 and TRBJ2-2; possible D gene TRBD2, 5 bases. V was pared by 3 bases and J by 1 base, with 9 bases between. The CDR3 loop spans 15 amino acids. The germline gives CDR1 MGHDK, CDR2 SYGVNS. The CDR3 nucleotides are TGTGCCAGCAGTGATCAGCGGAAGAACACCGGGGAGCTGTTTTTT. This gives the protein CASSDQRKNTGELFF. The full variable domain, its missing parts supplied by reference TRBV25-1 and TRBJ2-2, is EADIYQTPRYLVIGTGKKITLECSQTMGHDKMYWYQQDPGMELHLIHYSYGVNSTEKGDLSSESTVSRIRTEHFPLTLESARPSHTSQYLCASSDQRKNTGELFFGEGSRLTVL.

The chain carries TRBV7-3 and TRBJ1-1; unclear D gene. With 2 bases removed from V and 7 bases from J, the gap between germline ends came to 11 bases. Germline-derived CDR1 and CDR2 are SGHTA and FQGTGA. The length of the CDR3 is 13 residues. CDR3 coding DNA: TGTGCCAGCAGCTTAGTTGGAAGTGATGAAGCTTTCTTT. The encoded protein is CASSLVGSDEAFF.

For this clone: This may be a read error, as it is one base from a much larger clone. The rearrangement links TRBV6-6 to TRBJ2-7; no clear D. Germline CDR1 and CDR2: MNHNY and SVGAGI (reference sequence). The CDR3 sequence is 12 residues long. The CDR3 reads CASSAPNHERYF. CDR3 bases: TGTGCCAGCAGTGCCCCGAACCACGAGCGGTACTTC.

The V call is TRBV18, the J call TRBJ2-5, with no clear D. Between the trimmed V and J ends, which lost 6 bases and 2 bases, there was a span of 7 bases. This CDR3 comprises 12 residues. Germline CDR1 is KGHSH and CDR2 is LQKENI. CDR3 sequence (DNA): TGTGCCAGCTCTCGGAGTCAAGAGACCCAGTACTTC. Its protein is CASSRSQETQYF.

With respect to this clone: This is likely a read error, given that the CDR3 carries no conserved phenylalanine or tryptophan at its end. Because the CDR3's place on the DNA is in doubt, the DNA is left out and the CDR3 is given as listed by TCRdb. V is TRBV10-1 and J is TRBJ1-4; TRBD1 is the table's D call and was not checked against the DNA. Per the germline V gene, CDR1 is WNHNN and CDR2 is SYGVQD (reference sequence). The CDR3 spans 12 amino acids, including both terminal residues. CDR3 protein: CASTTRDRGRGS.

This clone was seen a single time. CDR3 region: CASRLGTSALNEQFF. The DNA of the CDR3 is TGCGCCAGCAGATTGGGGACTAGCGCTCTCAATGAGCAGTTCTTC. The rearrangement uses TRBV10-2 and TRBJ2-1; 10 bases match TRBD2. CDR1 and CDR2 from the germline V gene are WSHSY and SAAADI. The ends lost 6 bases at V and 6 bases at J; junction bases unmatched: 8. CDR3 length: 15 amino acids.

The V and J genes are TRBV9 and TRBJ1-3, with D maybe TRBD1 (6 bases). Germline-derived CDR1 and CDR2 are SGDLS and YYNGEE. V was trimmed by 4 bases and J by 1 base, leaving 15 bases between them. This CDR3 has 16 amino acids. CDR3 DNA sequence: TGTGCCAGCAGCTCTATGGGGGCGGCATCTGGAAACACCATATATTTT. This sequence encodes CASSSMGAASGNTIYF.

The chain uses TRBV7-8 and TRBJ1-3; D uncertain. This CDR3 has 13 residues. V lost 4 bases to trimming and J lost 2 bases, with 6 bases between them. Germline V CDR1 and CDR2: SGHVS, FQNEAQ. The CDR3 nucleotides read TGTGCCAGCAGCTCCTATACTGGAAACACCATATATTTT. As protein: CASSSYTGNTIYF.

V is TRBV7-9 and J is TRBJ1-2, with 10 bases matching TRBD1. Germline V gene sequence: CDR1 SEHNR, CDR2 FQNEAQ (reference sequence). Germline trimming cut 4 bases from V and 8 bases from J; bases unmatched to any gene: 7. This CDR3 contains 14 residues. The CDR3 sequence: CASSSRTGGDGYTF. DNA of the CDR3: TGTGCCAGCAGCTCGCGGACAGGGGGGGACGGCTACACCTTC.

This CDR3 reads CASSPLSSGGDEQFF. In DNA, the CDR3 is TGTGCCAGCAGCCCGCTATCTAGCGGGGGCGATGAGCAGTTCTTC. The J gene is TRBJ2-1, the V gene TRBV4-2; TRBD2 matches 10 bases. V shed 4 bases and J 8 bases; nucleotides not matched to a gene: 8. Germline V gene data show CDR1 as LGHNA and CDR2 as YNFKEQ. The CDR3 sequence is 15 residues long.

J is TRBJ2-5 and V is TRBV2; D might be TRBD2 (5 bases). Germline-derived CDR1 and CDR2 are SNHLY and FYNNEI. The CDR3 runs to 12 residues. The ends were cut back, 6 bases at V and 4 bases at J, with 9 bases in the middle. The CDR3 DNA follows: TGTGCCAGCAGCACCGAGGGAGAGACCCAGTACTTC. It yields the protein CASSTEGETQYF.

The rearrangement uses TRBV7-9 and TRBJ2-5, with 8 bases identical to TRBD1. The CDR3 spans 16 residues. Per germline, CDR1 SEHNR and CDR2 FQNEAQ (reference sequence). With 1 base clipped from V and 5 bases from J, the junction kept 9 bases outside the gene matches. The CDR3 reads CASSLEAGGLWETQYF. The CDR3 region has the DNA TGTGCCAGCAGCTTAGAGGCAGGGGGCTTGTGGGAGACCCAGTACTTC.

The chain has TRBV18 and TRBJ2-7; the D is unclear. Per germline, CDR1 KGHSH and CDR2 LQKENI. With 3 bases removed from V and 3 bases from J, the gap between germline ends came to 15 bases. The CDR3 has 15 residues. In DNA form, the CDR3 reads TGTGCCAGCTCACCTCCCGGGTCCCGCGACTACGAGCAGTACTTC. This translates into CASSPPGSRDYEQYF.

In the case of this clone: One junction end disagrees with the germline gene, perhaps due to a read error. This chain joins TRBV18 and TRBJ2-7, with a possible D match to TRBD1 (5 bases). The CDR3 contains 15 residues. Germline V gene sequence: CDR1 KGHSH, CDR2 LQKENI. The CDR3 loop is CANSPDTRLTYEQYF. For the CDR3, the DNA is TGTGCCAACTCACCGGACACCCGATTAACCTACGAGCAGTACTTC.

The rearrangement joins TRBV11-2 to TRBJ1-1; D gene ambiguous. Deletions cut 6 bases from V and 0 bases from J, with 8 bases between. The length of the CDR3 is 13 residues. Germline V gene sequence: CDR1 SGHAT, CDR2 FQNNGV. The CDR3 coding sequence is TGTGCCAGCAGGTCCCACCTGAACACTGAAGCTTTCTTT. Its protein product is CASRSHLNTEAFF.

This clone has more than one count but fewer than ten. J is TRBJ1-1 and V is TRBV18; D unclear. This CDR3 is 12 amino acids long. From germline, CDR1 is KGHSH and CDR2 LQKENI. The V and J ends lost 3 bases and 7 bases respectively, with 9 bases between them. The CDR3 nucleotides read TGTGCCAGCTCACCTAGAGGGCTTGAAGCTTTCTTT. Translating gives CASSPRGLEAFF.

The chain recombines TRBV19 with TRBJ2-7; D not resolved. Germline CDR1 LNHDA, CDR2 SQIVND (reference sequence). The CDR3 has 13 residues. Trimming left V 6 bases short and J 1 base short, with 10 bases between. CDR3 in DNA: TGTGCCAGTAGATTGACACAATCCTACGAGCAGTACTTC. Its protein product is CASRLTQSYEQYF.

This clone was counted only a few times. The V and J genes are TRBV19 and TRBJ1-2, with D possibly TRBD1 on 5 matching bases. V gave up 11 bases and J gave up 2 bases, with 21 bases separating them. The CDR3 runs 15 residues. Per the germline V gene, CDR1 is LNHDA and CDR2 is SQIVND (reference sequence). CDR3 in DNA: TGTGCCTGCACTAAGTCCGCGGACACCAACTATGGCTACACCTTC. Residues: CACTKSADTNYGYTF.

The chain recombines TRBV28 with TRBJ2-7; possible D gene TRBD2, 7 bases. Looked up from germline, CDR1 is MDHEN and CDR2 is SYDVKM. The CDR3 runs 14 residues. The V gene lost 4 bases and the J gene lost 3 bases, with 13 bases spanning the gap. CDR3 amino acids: CASSWGGGIYEQYF. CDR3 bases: TGTGCCAGCAGTTGGGGAGGGGGGATCTACGAGCAGTACTTC.

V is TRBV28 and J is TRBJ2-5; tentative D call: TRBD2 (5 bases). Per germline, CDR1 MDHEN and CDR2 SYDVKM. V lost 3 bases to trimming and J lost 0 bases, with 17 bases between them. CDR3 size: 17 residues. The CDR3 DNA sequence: TGTGCCAGCAGTTTTGGACTGATAGGGCCAGACCAAGAGACCCAGTACTTC. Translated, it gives CASSFGLIGPDQETQYF.

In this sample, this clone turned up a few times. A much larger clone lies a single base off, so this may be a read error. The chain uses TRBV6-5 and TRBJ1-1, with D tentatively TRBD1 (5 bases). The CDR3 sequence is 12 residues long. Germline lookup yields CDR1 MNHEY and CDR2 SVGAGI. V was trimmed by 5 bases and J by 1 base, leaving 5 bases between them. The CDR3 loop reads CASSRGNTEAFF. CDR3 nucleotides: TGTGCCAGCAGTAGGGGGAACACTGAAGCTTTCTTT.

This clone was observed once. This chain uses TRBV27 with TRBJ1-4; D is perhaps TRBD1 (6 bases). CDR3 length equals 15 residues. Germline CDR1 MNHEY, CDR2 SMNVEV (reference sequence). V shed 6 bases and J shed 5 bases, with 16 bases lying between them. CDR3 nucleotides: TGTGCCAGCAGCTCGTTGGGGCAGGGGAATGAAAAACTGTTTTTT. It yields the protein CASSSLGQGNEKLFF.

CDR3 nucleotide sequence: TGTGCCAGCAACGGGGCAGGCACTAAGGAGCAGTTCTTC. This codes for CASNGAGTKEQFF. The V and J genes are TRBV28 and TRBJ2-1, with D perhaps given as TRBD1 or TRBD2 (5 bases each). This CDR3 is 13 amino acids long. Trimming removed 7 bases at V and 10 bases at J, with 17 bases between. CDR1 and CDR2 (germline): MDHEN, SYDVKM.

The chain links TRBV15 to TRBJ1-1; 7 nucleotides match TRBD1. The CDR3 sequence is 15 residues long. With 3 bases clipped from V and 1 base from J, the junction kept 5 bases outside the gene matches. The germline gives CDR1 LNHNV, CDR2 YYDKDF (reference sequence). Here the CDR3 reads CATSRVQGPNTEAFF. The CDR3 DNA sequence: TGTGCCACCAGCAGGGTACAGGGGCCGAACACTGAAGCTTTCTTT.